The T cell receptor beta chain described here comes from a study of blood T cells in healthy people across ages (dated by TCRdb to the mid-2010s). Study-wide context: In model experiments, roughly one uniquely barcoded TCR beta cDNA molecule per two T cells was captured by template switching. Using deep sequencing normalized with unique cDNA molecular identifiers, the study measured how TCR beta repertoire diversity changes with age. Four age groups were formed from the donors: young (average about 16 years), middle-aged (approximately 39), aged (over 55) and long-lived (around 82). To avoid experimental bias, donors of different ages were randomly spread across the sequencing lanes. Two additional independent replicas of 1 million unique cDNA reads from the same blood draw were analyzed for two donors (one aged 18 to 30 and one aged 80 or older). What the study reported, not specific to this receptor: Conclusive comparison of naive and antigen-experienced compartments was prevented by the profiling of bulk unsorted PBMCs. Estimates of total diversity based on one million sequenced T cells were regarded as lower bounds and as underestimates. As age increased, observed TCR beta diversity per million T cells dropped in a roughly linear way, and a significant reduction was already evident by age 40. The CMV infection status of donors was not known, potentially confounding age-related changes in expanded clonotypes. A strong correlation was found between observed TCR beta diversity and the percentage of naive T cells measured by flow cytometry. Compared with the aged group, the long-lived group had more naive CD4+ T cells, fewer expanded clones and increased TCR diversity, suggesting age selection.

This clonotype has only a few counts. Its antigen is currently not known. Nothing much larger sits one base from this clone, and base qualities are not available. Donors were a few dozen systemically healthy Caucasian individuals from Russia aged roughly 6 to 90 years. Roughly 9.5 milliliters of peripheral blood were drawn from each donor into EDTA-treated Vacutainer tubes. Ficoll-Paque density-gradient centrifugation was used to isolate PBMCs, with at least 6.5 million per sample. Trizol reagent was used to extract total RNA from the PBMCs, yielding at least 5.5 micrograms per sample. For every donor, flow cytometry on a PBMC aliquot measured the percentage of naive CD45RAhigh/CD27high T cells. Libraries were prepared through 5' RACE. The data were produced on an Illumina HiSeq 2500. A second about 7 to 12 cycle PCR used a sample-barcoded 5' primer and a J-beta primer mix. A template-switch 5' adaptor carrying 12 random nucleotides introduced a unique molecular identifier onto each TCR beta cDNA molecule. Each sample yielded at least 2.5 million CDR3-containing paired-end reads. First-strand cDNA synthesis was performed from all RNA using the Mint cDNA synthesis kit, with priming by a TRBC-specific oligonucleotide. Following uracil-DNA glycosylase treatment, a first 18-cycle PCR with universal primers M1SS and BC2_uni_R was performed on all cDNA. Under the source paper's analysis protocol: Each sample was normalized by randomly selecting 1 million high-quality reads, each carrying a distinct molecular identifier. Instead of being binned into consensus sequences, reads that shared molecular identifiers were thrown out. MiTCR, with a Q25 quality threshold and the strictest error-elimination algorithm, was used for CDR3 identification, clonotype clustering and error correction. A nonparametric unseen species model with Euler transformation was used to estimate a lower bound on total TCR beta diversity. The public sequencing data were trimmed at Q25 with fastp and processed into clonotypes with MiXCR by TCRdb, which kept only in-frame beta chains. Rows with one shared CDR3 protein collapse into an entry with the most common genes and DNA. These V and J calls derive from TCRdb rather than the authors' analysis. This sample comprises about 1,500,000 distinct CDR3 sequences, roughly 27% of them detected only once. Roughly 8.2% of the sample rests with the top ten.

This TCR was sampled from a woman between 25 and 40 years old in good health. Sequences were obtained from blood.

The CDR3 is CASKLDGTRLYGYTF. At the DNA level, the sequence is TGTGCCAGCAAACTTGACGGGACACGCTTATATGGCTACACCTTC. The V and J genes are TRBV5-5 and TRBJ1-2; a weak D assignment points to TRBD1 (6 bases agree). The germline V gene (reference sequence) supplies CDR1 SGHKS and CDR2 YYEKEE. Reading from cysteine to phenylalanine, the CDR3 counts 15 amino acids. Solely the CDR3 DNA is kept, with 45 bases framed from the first base. Deletion took 6 bases off V and 5 bases off J, with a span of 20 bases between the germline ends.